The text below deals with one T cell receptor beta chain. These data are taken from a study of blood T cell repertoires in COVID-19. Study as a whole: Acute and convalescent COVID-19 samples came from the United States, Italy and Spain.

Deletions cut 3 bases from V and 1 base from J, with 6 bases between. This CDR3 is 13 amino acids long. In the original processing: Estimation of nucleated cell counts was performed using reference gene primer amplification. Data came from immunoSEQ multiplex PCR; TCRdb stores just in-frame clones and leaves some out. That table gives V, J and clone size, and the DNA gave D and trimming. This table holds approximately 170,000 clones, about 86% found once. This receptor was identified in a woman aged 70-85 years with acute or convalescent COVID-19. The sample comprised peripheral blood. The chain combines TRBV12-3 or TRBV12-4 with TRBJ1-2; D is unresolved. CDR3 nucleotides: TGTGCCAGCAGTTTGGGAGTTAACTATGGCTACACCTTC. It yields the protein CASSLGVNYGYTF.